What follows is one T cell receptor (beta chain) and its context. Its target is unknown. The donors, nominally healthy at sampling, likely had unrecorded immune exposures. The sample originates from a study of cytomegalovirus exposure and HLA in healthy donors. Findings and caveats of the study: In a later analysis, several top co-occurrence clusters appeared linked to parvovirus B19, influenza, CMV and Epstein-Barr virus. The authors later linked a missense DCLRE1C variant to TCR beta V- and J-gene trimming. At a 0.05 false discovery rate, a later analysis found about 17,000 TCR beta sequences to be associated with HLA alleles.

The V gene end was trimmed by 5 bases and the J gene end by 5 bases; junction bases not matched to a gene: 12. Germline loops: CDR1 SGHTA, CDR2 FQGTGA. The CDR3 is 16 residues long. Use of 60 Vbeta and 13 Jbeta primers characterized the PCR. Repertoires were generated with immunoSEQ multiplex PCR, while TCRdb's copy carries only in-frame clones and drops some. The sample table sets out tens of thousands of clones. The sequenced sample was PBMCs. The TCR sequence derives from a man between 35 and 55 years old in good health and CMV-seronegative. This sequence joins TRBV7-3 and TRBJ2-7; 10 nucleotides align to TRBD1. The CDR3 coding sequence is TGTGCCAGCAGCCCCGCTTTACGACAGGGGGCGGACGAGCAGTACTTC. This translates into CASSPALRQGADEQYF.